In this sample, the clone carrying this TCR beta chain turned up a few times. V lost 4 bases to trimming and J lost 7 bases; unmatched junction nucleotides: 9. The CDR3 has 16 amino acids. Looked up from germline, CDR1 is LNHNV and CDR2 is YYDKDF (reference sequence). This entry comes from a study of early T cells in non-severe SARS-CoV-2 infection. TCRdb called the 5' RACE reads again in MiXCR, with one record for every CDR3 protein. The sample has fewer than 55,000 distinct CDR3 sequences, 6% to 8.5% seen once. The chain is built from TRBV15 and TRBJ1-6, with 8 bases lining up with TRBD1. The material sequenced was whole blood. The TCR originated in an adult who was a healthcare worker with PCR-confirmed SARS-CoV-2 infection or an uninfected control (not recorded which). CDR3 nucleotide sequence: TGTGCCACCAGCACTACTAATCAGGGGGCGAATTCACCCCTCCACTTT. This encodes CATSTTNQGANSPLHF.